This entry lists 2 T cell receptor beta chains sequenced from one sample in a study of cytomegalovirus exposure and HLA in healthy donors. 60 Vbeta and 13 Jbeta primers were used in PCR. Using immunoSEQ multiplex PCR, the repertoire was profiled, and TCRdb retains in-frame clones only, with some absent. The table lists roughly 120,000 clones, 65% to 90% of them singletons. The sample comprised PBMCs. The origin of the receptors is a young woman in good health and CMV-seronegative.

The chain couples TRBV28 to TRBJ2-7; D remains unclear. Between the trimmed V and J ends, which lost 5 bases and 0 bases, there was a span of 17 bases. CDR1 and CDR2 (germline): MDHEN, SYDVKM. There are 16 residues in the CDR3. DNA for the CDR3: TGTGCCAGCAGTACTCTCAAACTATCGAGCTCCTACGAGCAGTACTTC. Amino acid sequence: CASSTLKLSSSYEQYF.

The chain recombines TRBV10-3 with TRBJ2-1; 13 bases fit TRBD2. V dropped 5 bases and J dropped 9; count of bases not matched to a gene: 7. The length of the CDR3 is 15 residues. CDR1 and CDR2 (germline): ENHRY, SYGVKD. CDR3 region: CAISPGTSGIVEQFF. CDR3 DNA: TGTGCCATCAGTCCTGGGACTAGCGGGATTGTTGAGCAGTTCTTC.